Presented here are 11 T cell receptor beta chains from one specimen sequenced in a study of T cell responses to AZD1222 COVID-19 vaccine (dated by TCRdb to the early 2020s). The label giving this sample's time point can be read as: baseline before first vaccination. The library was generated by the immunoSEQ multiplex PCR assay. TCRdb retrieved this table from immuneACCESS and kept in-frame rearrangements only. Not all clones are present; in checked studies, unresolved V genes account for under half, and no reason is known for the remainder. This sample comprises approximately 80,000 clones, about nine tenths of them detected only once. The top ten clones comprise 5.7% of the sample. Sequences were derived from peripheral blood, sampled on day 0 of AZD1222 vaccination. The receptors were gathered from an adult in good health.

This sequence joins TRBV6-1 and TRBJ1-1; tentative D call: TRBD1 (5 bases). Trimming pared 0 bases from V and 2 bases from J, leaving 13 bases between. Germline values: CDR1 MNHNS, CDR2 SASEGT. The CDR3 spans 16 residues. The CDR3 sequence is CASSEALGGGNTEAFF. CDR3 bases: TGTGCCAGCAGTGAAGCCCTGGGGGGAGGCAACACTGAAGCTTTCTTT.

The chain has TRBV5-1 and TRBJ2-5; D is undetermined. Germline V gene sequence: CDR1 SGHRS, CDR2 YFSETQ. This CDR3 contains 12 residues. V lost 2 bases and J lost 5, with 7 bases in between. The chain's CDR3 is CASSFMSETQYF. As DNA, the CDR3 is TGCGCCAGCAGCTTTATGTCGGAGACCCAGTACTTC. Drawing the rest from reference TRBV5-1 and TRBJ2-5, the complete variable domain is KAGVTQTPRYLIKTRGQQVTLSCSPISGHRSVSWYQQTPGQGLQFLFEYFSETQRNKGNFPGRFSGRQFSNSRSEMNVSTLELGDSALYLCASSFMSETQYFGPGTRLLVL.

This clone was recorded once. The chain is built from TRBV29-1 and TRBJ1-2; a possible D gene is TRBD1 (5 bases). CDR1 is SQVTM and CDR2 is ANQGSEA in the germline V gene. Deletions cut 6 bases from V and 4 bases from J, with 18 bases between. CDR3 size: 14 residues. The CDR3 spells CSVRTGVPSYGYTF. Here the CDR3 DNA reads TGCAGCGTCCGTACAGGCGTCCCTTCCTATGGCTACACCTTC.

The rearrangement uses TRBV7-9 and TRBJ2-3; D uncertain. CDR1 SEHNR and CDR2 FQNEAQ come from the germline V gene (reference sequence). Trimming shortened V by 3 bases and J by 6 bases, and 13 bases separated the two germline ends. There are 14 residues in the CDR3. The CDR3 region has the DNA TGTGCCAGCAGCTTTTTTTCTTCGTCGGATACGCAGTATTTT. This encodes CASSFFSSSDTQYF.

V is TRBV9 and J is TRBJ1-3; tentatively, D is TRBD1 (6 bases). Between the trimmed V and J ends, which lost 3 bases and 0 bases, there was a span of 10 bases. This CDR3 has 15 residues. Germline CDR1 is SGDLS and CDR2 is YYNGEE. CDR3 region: CASSAMDSSGNTIYF. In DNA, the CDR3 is TGTGCCAGCAGCGCAATGGACAGCTCTGGAAACACCATATATTTT. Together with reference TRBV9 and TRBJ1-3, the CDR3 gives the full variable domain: DSGVTQTPKHLITATGQRVTLRCSPRSGDLSVYWYQQSLDQGLQFLIQYYNGEERAKGNILERFSAQQFPDLHSELNLSSLELGDSALYFCASSAMDSSGNTIYFGEGSWLTVV.

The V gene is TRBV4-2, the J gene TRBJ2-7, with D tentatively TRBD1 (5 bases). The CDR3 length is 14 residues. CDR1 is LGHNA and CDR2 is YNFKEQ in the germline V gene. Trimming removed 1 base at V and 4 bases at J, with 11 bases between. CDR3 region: CASSQAQGKYEQYF. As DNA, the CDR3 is TGTGCCAGCAGCCAAGCGCAGGGCAAATACGAGCAGTACTTC.

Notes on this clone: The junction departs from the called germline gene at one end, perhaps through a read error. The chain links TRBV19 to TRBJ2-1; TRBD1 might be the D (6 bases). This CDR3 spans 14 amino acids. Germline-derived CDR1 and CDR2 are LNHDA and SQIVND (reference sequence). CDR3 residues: CASSIGQQAGEQFF. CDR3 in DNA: TGTGCCAGTAGCATAGGACAGCAGGCCGGTGAGCAGTTCTTC.

Here the CDR3 reads CASKGDRGQYEQYF. The DNA for the CDR3 is TGTGCCAGCAAGGGGGACAGGGGGCAATACGAGCAGTACTTC. The chain is built from TRBV5-6 and TRBJ2-7, with 12 bases matching TRBD1. The length of the CDR3 is 14 residues. V lost 6 bases to trimming and J lost 4 bases; unmatched junction nucleotides: 5. From germline, CDR1 is SGHDT and CDR2 YYEEEE.

The CDR3 sequence is CASSLDLGSSAFF. CDR3 bases: TGTGCCAGCAGCTTAGATCTTGGATCCTCAGCTTTCTTT. The gene calls are TRBV11-3 and TRBJ1-1; the D is unclear. CDR3 length equals 13 residues. V gave up 0 bases and J gave up 10 bases, with 12 bases separating them. CDR1 is SGHNT and CDR2 is YENEEA in the germline V gene.

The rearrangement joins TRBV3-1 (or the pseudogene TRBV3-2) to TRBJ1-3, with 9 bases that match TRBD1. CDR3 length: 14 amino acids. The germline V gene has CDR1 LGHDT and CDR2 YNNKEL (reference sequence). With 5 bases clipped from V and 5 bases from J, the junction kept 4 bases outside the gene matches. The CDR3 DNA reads TGTGCCAGCAGCTATGGACAGGGGAGAAACACCATATATTTT. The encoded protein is CASSYGQGRNTIYF.

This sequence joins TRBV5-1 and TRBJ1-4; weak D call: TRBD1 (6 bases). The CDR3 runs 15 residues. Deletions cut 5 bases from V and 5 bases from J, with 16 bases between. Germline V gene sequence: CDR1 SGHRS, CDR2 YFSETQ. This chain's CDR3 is CASRVSQGLNEKLFF. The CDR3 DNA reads TGCGCCAGCAGAGTTTCACAGGGACTCAATGAAAAACTGTTTTTT.